Shown below are 6 T cell receptor beta chains from a single sample sequenced in a study of T cell responses to AZD1222 COVID-19 vaccine. Profiling relied on immunoSEQ multiplex PCR, and the TCRdb table lists in-frame clones only, not all of them. The sample has 190,000 or so clones; roughly nine tenths are singletons. Here the sequenced sample was peripheral blood, taken 28 days after the second AZD1222 dose. Every receptor here comes from an adult who received the AZD1222 COVID-19 vaccine.

The sample holds a few counts of this clone. The J gene is TRBJ1-2, the V gene TRBV13; no reliable D call. V was trimmed by 0 bases and J by 2 bases, leaving 19 bases between them. The germline gives CDR1 PRHDT, CDR2 FYEKMQ (reference sequence). The CDR3 loop spans 18 amino acids. CDR3 in amino acids: CASSLGAPGRRGNYGYTF. CDR3 nucleotides: TGTGCCAGCAGCTTAGGAGCGCCGGGCCGTAGAGGGAACTATGGCTACACCTTC.

V usage is TRBV5-1 and J usage is TRBJ1-1, with D maybe TRBD1 (6 bases). The CDR3 is 14 amino acids. In germline, CDR1 is SGHRS, CDR2 YFSETQ. V lost 0 bases and J lost 5, with 11 bases in between. The chain's CDR3 is CASSLAQGFTEAFF. The CDR3 bases are TGCGCCAGCAGCTTGGCTCAGGGGTTTACTGAAGCTTTCTTT.

Worth noting for this clone: Within the sample, other DNA sequences also encode this same CDR3. This chain connects TRBV3-1 (or the pseudogene TRBV3-2) to TRBJ1-2; D is undetermined. From germline, CDR1 is LGHDT and CDR2 YNNKEL (reference sequence). Trimming took off 9 bases at V and 0 bases at J, with 11 bases between the two ends. The CDR3 loop spans 13 amino acids. The CDR3 region is CASSSAPNYGYTF. In DNA, the CDR3 is TGTGCCAGTAGCTCGGCGCCTAACTATGGCTACACCTTC.

The chain has TRBV11-3 and TRBJ1-1; 8 bases are a match to TRBD1. The CDR3 contains 17 residues. The V gene's germline CDR1 is SGHNT and CDR2 YENEEA. V lost 5 bases to trimming and J lost 0 bases; unmatched junction nucleotides: 11. DNA for the CDR3: TGTGCCAGCAGCCGCGACAGGGGTGCCCGATTGAACACTGAAGCTTTCTTT. The encoded protein is CASSRDRGARLNTEAFF.

The genes are TRBV4-1 and TRBJ2-7; 8 positions match TRBD2. Per the germline V gene, CDR1 is MGHRA and CDR2 is YSYEKL. The ends lost 3 bases at V and 0 bases at J; junction bases unmatched: 4. The CDR3 sequence is 15 residues long. In DNA, the CDR3 is TGCGCCAGCAGCCAGGTAGCGGGAAGCTCCTACGAGCAGTACTTC. Its translation is CASSQVAGSSYEQYF.

This clone has just one count. The genes are TRBV5-5 and TRBJ1-1; a possible D gene is TRBD1 (5 bases). Trimming took off 0 bases at V and 0 bases at J, with 6 bases between the two ends. CDR1 and CDR2 from the germline V gene are SGHKS and YYEKEE (reference sequence). This CDR3 spans 14 amino acids. The DNA of the CDR3 is TGTGCCAGCAGCTTGGGGACACTGAACACTGAAGCTTTCTTT. This codes for CASSLGTLNTEAFF.